Reported below is one TCR beta chain. These data come from a study of T cell repertoires in ileal Crohn's disease. Data came from immunoSEQ multiplex PCR; TCRdb stores just in-frame clones and leaves some out. The sample records approximately 5,400 clones, 88% being singletons. Germline CDR1 reads GTSNPN; CDR2 reads SVGIG (reference sequence). The CDR3 length is 16 residues. V lost 1 base to trimming and J lost 5 bases; unmatched junction nucleotides: 8. Lamina propria lymphocytes from surgical specimens were isolated on a density gradient before sorting. Sequencing used CD4+ T cells from ileum. This chain uses TRBV30 with TRBJ1-5, with TRBD1 identical over 10 bases. The TCR sequence derives from an adult with Crohn's disease. Some clones in this sample may be carry-over from other donors' samples. CDR3 nucleotide sequence: TGTGCCTGGAGTGGCCCCGGGACAGGGGTCCATCAGCCCCAGCATTTT. Translated, it gives CAWSGPGTGVHQPQHF.